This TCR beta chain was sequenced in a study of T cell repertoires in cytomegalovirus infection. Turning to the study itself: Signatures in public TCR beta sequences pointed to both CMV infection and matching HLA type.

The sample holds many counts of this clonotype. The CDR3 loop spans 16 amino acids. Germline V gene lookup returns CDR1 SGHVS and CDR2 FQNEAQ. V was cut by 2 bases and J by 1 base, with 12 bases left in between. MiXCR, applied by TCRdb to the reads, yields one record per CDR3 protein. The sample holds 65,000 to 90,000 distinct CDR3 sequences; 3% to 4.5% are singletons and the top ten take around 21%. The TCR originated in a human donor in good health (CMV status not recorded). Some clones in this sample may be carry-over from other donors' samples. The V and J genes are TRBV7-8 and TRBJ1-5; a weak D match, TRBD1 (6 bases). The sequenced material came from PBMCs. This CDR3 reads CASSLWGQTSNQPQHF. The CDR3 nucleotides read TGTGCCAGCAGCTTATGGGGACAAACCAGCAATCAGCCCCAGCATTTT.